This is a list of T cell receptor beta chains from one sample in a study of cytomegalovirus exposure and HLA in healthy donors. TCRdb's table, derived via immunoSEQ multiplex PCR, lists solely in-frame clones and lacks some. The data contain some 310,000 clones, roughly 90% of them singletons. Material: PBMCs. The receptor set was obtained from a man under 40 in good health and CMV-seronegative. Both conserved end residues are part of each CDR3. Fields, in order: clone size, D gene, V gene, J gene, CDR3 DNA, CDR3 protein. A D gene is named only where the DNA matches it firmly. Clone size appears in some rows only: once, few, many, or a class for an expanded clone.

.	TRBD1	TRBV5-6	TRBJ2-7	TGTGCCAGCAGCTTCTTCACCGGGACAGGGCACTACGAGCAGTACTTC	CASSFFTGTGHYEQYF
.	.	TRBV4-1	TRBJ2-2	TGCGCCAGCAGTCAAGATCTTTCAGGGAACCGCGCGAACACCGGGGAGCTGTTTTTT	CASSQDLSGNRANTGELFF
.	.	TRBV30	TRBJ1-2	TGTGCCTGCCTGCTGGGGAGCTGGGGCTACACCTTC	CACLLGSWGYTF
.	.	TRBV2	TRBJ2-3	TGTGCCAGCAGTCGTGCGGGCAGCCCTAGCACAGATACGCAGTATTTT	CASSRAGSPSTDTQYF
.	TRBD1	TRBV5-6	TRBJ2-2	TGTGCCAGCAGCTCTATAGGACAGGGAACCGGGGAGCTGTTTTTT	CASSSIGQGTGELFF
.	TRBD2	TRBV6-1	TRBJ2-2	TGTGCCAGCAGTGAGGAGGGGACTAGGCCCGGGGAGCTGTTTTTT	CASSEEGTRPGELFF
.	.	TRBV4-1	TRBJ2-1	TGCGCCAGCAGCCAAGCCTTTTACAATGAGCAGTTCTTC	CASSQAFYNEQFF
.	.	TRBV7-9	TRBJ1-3	TGTGCCACCAGACAGCGGGCCTCTGGAAACACCATATATTTT	CATRQRASGNTIYF
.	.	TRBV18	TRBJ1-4	TGTGCCAGCTCACGGACGGGGTCTCAGGAAAAACTGTTTTTT	CASSRTGSQEKLFF
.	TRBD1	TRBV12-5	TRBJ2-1	TGTGCTAGTGGTTGGGAAGGACAGGGGTGGAATGAGCAGTTCTTC	CASGWEGQGWNEQFF
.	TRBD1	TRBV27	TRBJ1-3	TGTGCCAGCAGTCGGACAGGTCCCGGAAACACCATATATTTT	CASSRTGPGNTIYF
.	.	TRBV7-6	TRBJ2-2	TGTGCCAGCAGCTTAGGGTCTAGCGTGAGCTACGGGGAGCTGTTTTTT	CASSLGSSVSYGELFF
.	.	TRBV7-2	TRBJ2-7	TGTGCCAGCAGCCGCCGCTACAGGGAATACGAGCAGTACTTC	CASSRRYREYEQYF
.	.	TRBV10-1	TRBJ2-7	TGCGCCAGCAGTGAGTTTTCCGGGACACACGAGCAGTACTTC	CASSEFSGTHEQYF
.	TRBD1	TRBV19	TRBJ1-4	TGTGCCAGTAGTATTCCTCTTCGAACAGGGGTTGAAAAACTGTTTTTT	CASSIPLRTGVEKLFF
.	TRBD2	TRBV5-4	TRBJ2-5	TGTGCCAGCAGCTTCCCGACCGACGCGGGGGGGGAGACCCAGTACTTC	CASSFPTDAGGETQYF
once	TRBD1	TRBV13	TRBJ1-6	TGTGCCAGCAGCTGGACACGACAGGGAAACTATAATTCACCCCTCCACTTT	CASSWTRQGNYNSPLHF
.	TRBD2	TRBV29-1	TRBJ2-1	TGCAGCGTTGCGGGGGGGCCGGGGAATGAGCAGTTCTTC	CSVAGGPGNEQFF
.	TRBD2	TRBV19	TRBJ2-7	TGTGCCAGTAGATCCGGGAGGGCGAGAGACGAGCAGTACTTC	CASRSGRARDEQYF
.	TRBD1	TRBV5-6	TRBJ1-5	TGTGCCAGCAGCTTAACAGGGGGAGGCAATCAGCCCCAGCATTTT	CASSLTGGGNQPQHF
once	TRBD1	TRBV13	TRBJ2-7	TGTGCCAGCAGCTTAGGGGGACAGGGACCCTACGAGCAGTACTTC	CASSLGGQGPYEQYF
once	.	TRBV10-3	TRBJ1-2	TGTGCCATCACCAGGACAGCGTCCCCTCCCCCGTATGGCTACACCTTC	CAITRTASPPPYGYTF
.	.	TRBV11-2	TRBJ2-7	TGTGCCAGCAGCTTAGACACACTAAGGCAGTACTTC	CASSLDTLRQYF
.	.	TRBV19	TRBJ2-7	TGTGCCAGTAGTCCCTCGGGGTACGAGCAGTACTTC	CASSPSGYEQYF
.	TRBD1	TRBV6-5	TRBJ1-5	TGTGCCAGCAGTTCGGACAGGTTCAAAAATCAGCCCCAGCATTTT	CASSSDRFKNQPQHF
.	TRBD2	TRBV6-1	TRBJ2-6	TGTGCCAGCAGGACGGGGGGGTCTGGGGCCAACGTCCTGACTTTC	CASRTGGSGANVLTF